This T cell receptor (beta chain) was identified in a study of T cell repertoires in cytomegalovirus infection. Turning to the study itself: Indications came from public TCR beta signatures; they pointed to CMV infection and to a matching HLA type.

Whole-study results and caveats: HLA-C-restricted CMV clonotypes gave the most frequent clonotype in two of eight donors. People with CMV and the relevant HLA were identified by cumulative public TCR beta family frequency.

This clonotype was seen at least ten times. Its antigen remains unknown. TCRdb fed the reads into MiXCR, producing one record per CDR3 protein. Among some 940,000 distinct CDR3 sequences listed, approximately 31% were seen once. The sequence was obtained from a human donor in good health (CMV status not recorded). Some clones in this sample may be carry-over from other donors' samples. Source: cultured CD8+ T cells from PBMCs, taken from culture after CMV antigen stimulation.

CDR3 residues: CASSYDSISYNEQFF. CDR3 DNA sequence: TGTGCCAGCAGCTACGACAGCATCTCCTACAATGAGCAGTTCTTC. The V gene is TRBV7-2, the J gene TRBJ2-1, with D possibly matching TRBD1 (5 bases). V lost 4 bases and J 0 bases, leaving 10 bases between the germline ends. Germline assignment: CDR1 SGHTA and CDR2 FQGNSA. CDR3 size: 15 residues.